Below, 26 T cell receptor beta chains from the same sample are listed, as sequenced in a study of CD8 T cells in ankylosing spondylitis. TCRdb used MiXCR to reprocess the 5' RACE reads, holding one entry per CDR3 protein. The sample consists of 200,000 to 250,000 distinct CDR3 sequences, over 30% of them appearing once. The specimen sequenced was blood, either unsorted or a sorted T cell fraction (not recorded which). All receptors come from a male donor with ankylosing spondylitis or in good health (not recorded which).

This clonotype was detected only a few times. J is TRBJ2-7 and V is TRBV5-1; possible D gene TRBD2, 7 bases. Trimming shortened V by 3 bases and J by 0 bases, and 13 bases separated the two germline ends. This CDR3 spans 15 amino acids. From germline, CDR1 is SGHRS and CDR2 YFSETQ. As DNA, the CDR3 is TGCGCCAGCAGCTCCGGGGGGCTGATCTCCTACGAGCAGTACTTC. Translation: CASSSGGLISYEQYF.

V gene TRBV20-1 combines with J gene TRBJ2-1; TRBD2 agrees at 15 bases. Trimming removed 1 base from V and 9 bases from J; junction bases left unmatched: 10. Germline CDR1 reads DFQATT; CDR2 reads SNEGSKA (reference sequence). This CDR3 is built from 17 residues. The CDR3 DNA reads TGCAGTGCTAGAGGACCGGGACTAGCGGGGGGCCCACCTGAGCAGTTCTTC. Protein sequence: CSARGPGLAGGPPEQFF.

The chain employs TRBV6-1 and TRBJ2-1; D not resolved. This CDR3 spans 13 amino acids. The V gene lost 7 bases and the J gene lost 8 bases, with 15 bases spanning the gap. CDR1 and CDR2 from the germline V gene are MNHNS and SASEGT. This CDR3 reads CASTYEAPHEQFF. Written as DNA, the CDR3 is TGTGCCAGCACGTATGAGGCCCCCCATGAGCAGTTCTTC.

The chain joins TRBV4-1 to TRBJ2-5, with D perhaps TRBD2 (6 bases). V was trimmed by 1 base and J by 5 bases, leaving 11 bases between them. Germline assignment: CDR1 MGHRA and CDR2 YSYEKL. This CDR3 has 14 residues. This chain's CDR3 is CASSQVQGGETQYF. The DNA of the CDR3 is TGCGCCAGCAGCCAAGTCCAGGGAGGCGAGACCCAGTACTTC.

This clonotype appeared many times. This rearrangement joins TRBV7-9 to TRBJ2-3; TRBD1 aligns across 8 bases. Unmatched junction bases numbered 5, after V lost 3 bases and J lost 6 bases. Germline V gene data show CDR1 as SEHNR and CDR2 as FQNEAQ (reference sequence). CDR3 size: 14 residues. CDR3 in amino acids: CASSLGQEFDTQYF. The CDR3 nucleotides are TGTGCCAGCAGCTTGGGACAGGAGTTCGATACGCAGTATTTT.

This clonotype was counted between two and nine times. CDR3 nucleotide sequence: TGTGCCAGCAGTTCTGGGCGGATCGCCTCCAGCGGGGAGCTGTTTTTT. Protein: CASSSGRIASSGELFF. The rearrangement joins TRBV12-3 or TRBV12-4 to TRBJ2-2, with D unclear. Trimming removed 4 bases from V and 7 bases from J, with 19 bases in between. The length of the CDR3 is 16 residues.

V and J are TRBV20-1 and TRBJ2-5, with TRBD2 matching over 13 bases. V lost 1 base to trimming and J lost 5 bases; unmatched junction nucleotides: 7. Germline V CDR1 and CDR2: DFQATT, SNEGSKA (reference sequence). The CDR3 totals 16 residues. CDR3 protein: CSARGILAGGRETQYF. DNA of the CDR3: TGCAGTGCTAGAGGCATACTAGCGGGGGGGCGTGAGACCCAGTACTTC.

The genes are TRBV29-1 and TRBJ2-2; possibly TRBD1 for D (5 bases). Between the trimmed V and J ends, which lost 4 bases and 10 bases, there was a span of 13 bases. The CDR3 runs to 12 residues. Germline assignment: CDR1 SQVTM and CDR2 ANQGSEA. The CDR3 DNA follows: TGCAGCGTTGGGCAGGGAAAAGAGGAGCTGTTTTTT. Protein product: CSVGQGKEELFF.

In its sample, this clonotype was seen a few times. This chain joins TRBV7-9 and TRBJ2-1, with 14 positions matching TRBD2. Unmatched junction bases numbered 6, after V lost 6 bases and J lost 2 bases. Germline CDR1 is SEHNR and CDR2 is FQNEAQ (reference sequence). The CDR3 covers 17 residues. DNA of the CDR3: TGTGCCAGCAGAGCCAGGACTAGCGGGGGGACCTACAATGAGCAGTTCTTC. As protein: CASRARTSGGTYNEQFF.

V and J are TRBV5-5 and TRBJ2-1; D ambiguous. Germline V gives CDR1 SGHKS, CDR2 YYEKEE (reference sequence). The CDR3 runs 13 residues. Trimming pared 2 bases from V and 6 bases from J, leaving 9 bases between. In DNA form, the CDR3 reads TGTGCCAGCAGCTTACTCTCAACCAATGAGCAGTTCTTC. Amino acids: CASSLLSTNEQFF.

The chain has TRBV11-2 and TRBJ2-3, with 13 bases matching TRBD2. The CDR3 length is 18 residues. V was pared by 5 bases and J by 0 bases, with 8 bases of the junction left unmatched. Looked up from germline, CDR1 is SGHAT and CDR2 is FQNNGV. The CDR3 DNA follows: TGTGCCAGCAGCGTTACTAGCGGGGGGGCTCGGAGCACAGATACGCAGTATTTT. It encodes CASSVTSGGARSTDTQYF.

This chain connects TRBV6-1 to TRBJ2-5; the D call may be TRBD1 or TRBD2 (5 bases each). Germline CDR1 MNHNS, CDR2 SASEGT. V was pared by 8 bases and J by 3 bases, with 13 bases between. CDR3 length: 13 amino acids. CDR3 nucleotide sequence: TGTGCCAGCCCGCCCCGAGGGGAAGAGACCCAGTACTTC. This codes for CASPPRGEETQYF.

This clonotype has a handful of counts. The CDR3 is CASSLPVVAGEQFF. The CDR3 bases are TGTGCCAGCAGCCTGCCGGTGGTAGCCGGAGAGCAGTTCTTC. The rearrangement uses TRBV5-6 and TRBJ2-1; no reliable D call. Trimming took off 4 bases at V and 10 bases at J, with 18 bases between the two ends. Germline lookup yields CDR1 SGHDT and CDR2 YYEEEE. CDR3 length equals 14 residues.

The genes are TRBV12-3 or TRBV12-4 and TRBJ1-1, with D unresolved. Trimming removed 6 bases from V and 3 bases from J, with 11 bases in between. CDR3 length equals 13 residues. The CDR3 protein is CASSIRRYTEAFF. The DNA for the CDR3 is TGTGCCAGCAGCATCCGACGGTACACTGAAGCTTTCTTT.

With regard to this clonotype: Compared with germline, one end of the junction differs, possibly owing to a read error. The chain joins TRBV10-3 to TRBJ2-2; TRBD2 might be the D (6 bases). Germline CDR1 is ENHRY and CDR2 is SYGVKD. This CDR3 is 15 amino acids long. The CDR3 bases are TGTGCCATCAGTGCCGGGACTGCGAACACCGGGGAGCAGTTTTTT. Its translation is CAISAGTANTGEQFF.

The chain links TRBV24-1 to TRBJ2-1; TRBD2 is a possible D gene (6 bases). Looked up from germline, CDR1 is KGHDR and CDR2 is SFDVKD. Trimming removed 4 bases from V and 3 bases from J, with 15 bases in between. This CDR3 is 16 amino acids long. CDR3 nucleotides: TGTGCCACCAGTGACCCCGGGGGTCGGATCTACAATGAGCAGTTCTTC. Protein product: CATSDPGGRIYNEQFF.

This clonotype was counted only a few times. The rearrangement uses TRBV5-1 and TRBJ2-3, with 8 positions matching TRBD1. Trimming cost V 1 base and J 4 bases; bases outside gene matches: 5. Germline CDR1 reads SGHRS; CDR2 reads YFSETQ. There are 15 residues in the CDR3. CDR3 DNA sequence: TGCGCCAGCAGCTTGCGCAGGGGGCTTGCAGATACGCAGTATTTT. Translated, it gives CASSLRRGLADTQYF. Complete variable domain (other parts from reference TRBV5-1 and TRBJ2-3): KAGVTQTPRYLIKTRGQQVTLSCSPISGHRSVSWYQQTPGQGLQFLFEYFSETQRNKGNFPGRFSGRQFSNSRSEMNVSTLELGDSALYLCASSLRRGLADTQYFGPGTRLTVL.

CDR3 in amino acids: CASRITGVYGYTF. The CDR3 bases are TGTGCCAGCAGAATTACGGGGGTCTATGGCTACACCTTC. The rearrangement joins TRBV12-3 or TRBV12-4 to TRBJ1-2, with a possible D match to TRBD1 (5 bases). V gave up 6 bases and J gave up 4 bases, with 12 bases separating them. The CDR3 contains 13 residues.

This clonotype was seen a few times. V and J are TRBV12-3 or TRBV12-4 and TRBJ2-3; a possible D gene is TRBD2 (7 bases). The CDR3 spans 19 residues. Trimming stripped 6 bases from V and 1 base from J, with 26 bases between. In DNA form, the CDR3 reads TGTGCCAGCAGCCGCCACCTGGGGGGGGCCTCGGTGGGCACAGATACGCAGTATTTT. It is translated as CASSRHLGGASVGTDTQYF.

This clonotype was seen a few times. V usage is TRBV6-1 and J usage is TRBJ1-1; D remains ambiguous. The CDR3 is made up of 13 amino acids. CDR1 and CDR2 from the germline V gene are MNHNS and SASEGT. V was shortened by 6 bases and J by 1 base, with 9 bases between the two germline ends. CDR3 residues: CASRDRRNTEAFF. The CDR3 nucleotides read TGTGCCAGCAGAGACCGCAGGAACACTGAAGCTTTCTTT.

In nucleotides, the CDR3 is TGTGCCAGCAGCTTAGTACCAGGGGGCGGTGAGCAGTTCTTC. Its protein is CASSLVPGGGEQFF. The V call is TRBV11-1, the J call TRBJ2-1, with 8 positions matching TRBD1. The CDR3 runs to 14 residues. Losses at the gene ends were 1 base for V and 9 bases for J; bases not matched to a gene: 5. Germline V gene lookup returns CDR1 SGHAT and CDR2 FQDESV (reference sequence).

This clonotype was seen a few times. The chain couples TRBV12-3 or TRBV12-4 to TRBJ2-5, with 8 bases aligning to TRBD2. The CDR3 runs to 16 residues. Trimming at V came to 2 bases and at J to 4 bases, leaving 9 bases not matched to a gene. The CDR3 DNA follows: TGTGCCAGCAGTTTACTCGGGGGGGTGCCCGGAGAGACCCAGTACTTC. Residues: CASSLLGGVPGETQYF.

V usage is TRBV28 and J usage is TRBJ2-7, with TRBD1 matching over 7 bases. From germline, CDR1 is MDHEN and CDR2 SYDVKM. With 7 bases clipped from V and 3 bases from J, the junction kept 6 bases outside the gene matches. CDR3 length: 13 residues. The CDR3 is CASTEDRDYEQYF. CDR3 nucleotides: TGTGCCAGCACCGAAGACAGGGACTACGAGCAGTACTTC.

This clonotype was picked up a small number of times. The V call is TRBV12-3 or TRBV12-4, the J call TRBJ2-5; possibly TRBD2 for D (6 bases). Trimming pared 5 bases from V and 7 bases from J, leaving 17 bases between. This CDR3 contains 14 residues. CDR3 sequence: CASSPQDVEGTQYF. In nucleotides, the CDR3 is TGTGCCAGCAGTCCCCAGGACGTGGAGGGGACCCAGTACTTC.

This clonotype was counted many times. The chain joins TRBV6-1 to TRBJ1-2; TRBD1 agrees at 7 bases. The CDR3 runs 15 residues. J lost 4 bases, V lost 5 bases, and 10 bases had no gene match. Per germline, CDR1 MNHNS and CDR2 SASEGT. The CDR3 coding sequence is TGTGCCAGCAGTCCCGGGACAGCTTCCACCTATGGCTACACCTTC. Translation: CASSPGTASTYGYTF.

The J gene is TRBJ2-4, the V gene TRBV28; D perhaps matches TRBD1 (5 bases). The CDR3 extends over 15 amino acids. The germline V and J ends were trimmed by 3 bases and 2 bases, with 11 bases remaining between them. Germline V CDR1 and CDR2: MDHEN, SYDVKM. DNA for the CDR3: TGTGCCAGCAGTTTCAGGGCGCGGACCAAAAACATTCAGTACTTC. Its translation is CASSFRARTKNIQYF.